This TCR beta chain was sequenced during a study of shared clonotypes between healthy human individuals. About the study: CD4 naive and CD4 memory each took three plates per donor, while CD8 naive took two and CD8 memory one. Study-wide points: Memory subsets generally showed smaller estimated richness than naive subsets did.

Trimming took off 2 bases at V and 5 bases at J, with 16 bases between the two ends. Germline V CDR1 and CDR2: SGHTA, FQGNSA. The CDR3 extends over 16 amino acids. The table came from immunoSEQ multiplex PCR; TCRdb's copy has only in-frame clones and leaves some out. The sample holds about 590,000 clones, 95% to 96% seen once. Cells designated naive CD8 were CD45RO-negative and were positively selected for CCR7, with terminally differentiated effector memory CD45RA+ cells excluded. As for this clone: Its antigen is unknown.

This chain connects TRBV7-2 to TRBJ2-1; D might be TRBD2 (5 bases). The receptor comes from a woman in her 30s in good health. The specimen sequenced was naive CD8+ T cells sorted from blood. The CDR3 DNA is TGTGCCAGCAGCTTAATCGTTATAGGACTTGACAATGAGCAGTTCTTC. Amino acids: CASSLIVIGLDNEQFF.